This TCR beta chain was identified in a study of beta chain features in type 1 diabetes. Of the isolated RNA, all was reverse transcribed, and so the sequenced material was expressed TCRB transcripts. The data were produced by immunoSEQ multiplex PCR, yet TCRdb's version contains in-frame clones alone and is incomplete. The data hold 330,000 or so clones, with around 20% observed a single time. Germline trimming cut 0 bases from V and 7 bases from J; bases unmatched to any gene: 3. The V gene's germline CDR1 is SQVTM and CDR2 ANQGSEA. This CDR3 is 13 amino acids long. The sample taken for sequencing was naive CD4+ T cells from blood. The source of this sequence is a woman younger than 35 in good health. This chain uses TRBV29-1 with TRBJ2-7; TRBD1 agrees at 10 bases. The CDR3 nucleotides are TGCAGCGTTGAAGATCAGGACAGGGGGGAGCAGTACTTC. Protein sequence: CSVEDQDRGEQYF.